The 27 T cell receptor beta chains presented below share a single source sample, sequenced in a study of technical replicates of blood from several donors. TCRdb's copy holds only in-frame clones and misses some; the assay was immunoSEQ multiplex PCR. Seen here are around 50,000 clones, approximately 95% observed once, and the top ten hold under 0.45%. The sequencing sample was made of T cells isolated from PBMCs. These receptors were taken from a human donor in good health.

The gene calls are TRBV5-1 and TRBJ2-7; TRBD2 aligns across 8 bases. After removal of 0 bases from V and 2 bases from J, the junction contained 4 bases not matched to a gene. Germline V gives CDR1 SGHRS, CDR2 YFSETQ. The CDR3 spans 15 residues. Here the CDR3 DNA reads TGCGCCAGCAGCTTGGATGCGGGAGGTGCCTACGAGCAGTACTTC. This sequence encodes CASSLDAGGAYEQYF.

In its sample, this clone was seen once. The CDR3 sequence is CASRSDSFYGYTF. Here the CDR3 DNA reads TGTGCCAGCAGATCGGACAGTTTCTATGGCTACACCTTC. The V gene is TRBV27, the J gene TRBJ1-2; a weak D match, TRBD1 (6 bases). This CDR3 comprises 13 residues. Looked up from germline, CDR1 is MNHEY and CDR2 is SMNVEV (reference sequence). Trimming removed 6 bases from V and 4 bases from J, with 12 bases in between.

V usage is TRBV9 and J usage is TRBJ2-2, with a weak D call TRBD1 (6 bases). The CDR3 runs to 16 residues. Germline V CDR1 and CDR2: SGDLS, YYNGEE. Trimming stripped 1 base from V and 1 base from J, with 11 bases between. This CDR3 reads CASSVSQGLNTGELFF. The CDR3 bases are TGTGCCAGCAGCGTATCCCAGGGGTTGAACACCGGGGAGCTGTTTTTT.

The chain carries TRBV7-6 and TRBJ2-3; a weak D match, TRBD1 (6 bases). The CDR3 extends over 19 amino acids. Germline lookup yields CDR1 SGHVS and CDR2 FNYEAQ. Deletions cut 6 bases from V and 2 bases from J, with 27 bases between. The CDR3 DNA reads TGTGCCAGCAGTCTACCCCGGGACACCGTGATATCCGTCACAGATACGCAGTATTTT. Protein: CASSLPRDTVISVTDTQYF.

This chain connects TRBV7-8 to TRBJ1-4; D perhaps matches TRBD1 (6 bases). V was clipped by 5 bases and J by 0 bases, with 16 bases between them. The germline gives CDR1 SGHVS, CDR2 FQNEAQ. The CDR3 totals 17 residues. CDR3 bases: TGTGCCAGCAGCGGATACGGGACATATGCAACTAATGAAAAACTGTTTTTT. Translating gives CASSGYGTYATNEKLFF.

This chain links TRBV5-4 with TRBJ2-2; 7 positions agree with TRBD2. Trimming took 6 bases from V and 3 from J; bases not matched to a gene: 8. Germline V CDR1 and CDR2: SGHNT, YYREEE (reference sequence). The CDR3 covers 15 residues. Written as DNA, the CDR3 is TGTGCCAGCACCCCTAGCGGAATATACACCGGGGAGCTGTTTTTT. Translated: CASTPSGIYTGELFF. Full variable domain (remainder filled in from reference TRBV5-4 and TRBJ2-2): ETGVTQSPTHLIKTRGQQVTLRCSSQSGHNTVSWYQQALGQGPQFIFQYYREEENGRGNFPPRFSGLQFPNYSSELNVNALELDDSALYLCASTPSGIYTGELFFGEGSRLTVL.

The chain has TRBV7-2 and TRBJ2-7; D unresolved. Trimming left V 1 base short and J 3 bases short, with 7 bases between. This CDR3 spans 13 amino acids. Germline V gene lookup returns CDR1 SGHTA and CDR2 FQGNSA. The CDR3 region has the DNA TGTGCCAGCAGCTTAGAGCTAGGCTACGAGCAGTACTTC. Translation: CASSLELGYEQYF.

The gene calls are TRBV2 and TRBJ2-5; tentative D call: TRBD1 (6 bases). The germline V gene encodes CDR1 SNHLY and CDR2 FYNNEI. The CDR3 contains 17 residues. V was trimmed by 4 bases and J by 5 bases, leaving 23 bases between them. The CDR3 spells CASSGRQGIYQRETQYF. The DNA for the CDR3 is TGTGCCAGCAGTGGTCGGCAGGGGATCTACCAACGCGAGACCCAGTACTTC.

The CDR3 loop reads CASSLTNGEQYF. CDR3 sequence (DNA): TGTGCCAGCAGTCTTACCAACGGCGAGCAGTACTTC. The rearrangement uses TRBV7-3 and TRBJ2-7; D unclear. The CDR3 extends over 12 amino acids. Trimming stripped 6 bases from V and 6 bases from J, with 12 bases between. Germline V gives CDR1 SGHTA, CDR2 FQGTGA.

The chain has TRBV7-9 and TRBJ1-1, with D uncertain. Germline CDR1 is SEHNR and CDR2 is FQNEAQ (reference sequence). V lost 5 bases and J 10 bases, leaving 14 bases between the germline ends. The CDR3 has 12 amino acids. CDR3 in DNA: TGTGCCAGCAGCCCTAGACCTGAAGGAGCTTTCTTT. As protein: CASSPRPEGAFF.

The J gene is TRBJ1-1, the V gene TRBV6-4; D gene uncertain. From germline, CDR1 is MRHNA and CDR2 SNTAGT. The CDR3 runs 14 residues. V dropped 4 bases and J dropped 9 bases, with 18 bases sitting between them. The CDR3 is CASSAEHRTSKAFF. CDR3 DNA: TGTGCCAGCAGTGCCGAACACCGCACCTCAAAAGCTTTCTTT.

The chain uses TRBV5-1 and TRBJ2-7, with D tentatively TRBD1 (5 bases). V lost 1 base to trimming and J lost 4 bases, with 9 bases between them. Germline CDR1 and CDR2: SGHRS and YFSETQ. The CDR3 is 13 amino acids. CDR3 coding DNA: TGCGCCAGCAGCTTGATGGGGCAATACGAGCAGTACTTC. This translates into CASSLMGQYEQYF.

The chain is built from TRBV11-1 and TRBJ2-1; 8 bases are shared with TRBD2. CDR3 length equals 16 residues. Germline-derived CDR1 and CDR2 are SGHAT and FQDESV (reference sequence). The V gene end was trimmed by 5 bases and the J gene end by 6 bases; junction bases not matched to a gene: 12. As DNA, the CDR3 is TGTGCCAGCAGCCCTATACTAGCGGTTCTACCCAATGAGCAGTTCTTC. The encoded protein is CASSPILAVLPNEQFF.

The gene calls are TRBV11-2 and TRBJ2-3; no clear D. V lost 1 base to trimming and J lost 6 bases, with 8 bases between them. The CDR3 covers 13 residues. In germline, CDR1 is SGHAT, CDR2 FQNNGV. CDR3 DNA sequence: TGTGCCAGCAGCTTAGTATTCGGGGATACGCAGTATTTT. Translation gives CASSLVFGDTQYF. Using reference TRBV11-2 and TRBJ2-3 for the parts outside the CDR3, the full variable domain is EAGVAQSPRYKIIEKRQSVAFWCNPISGHATLYWYQQILGQGPKLLIQFQNNGVVDDSQLPKDRFSAERLKGVDSTLKIQPAKLEDSAVYLCASSLVFGDTQYFGPGTRLTVL.

The chain couples TRBV5-1 to TRBJ2-2; D might be TRBD1 (6 bases). Germline V gene data show CDR1 as SGHRS and CDR2 as YFSETQ. This CDR3 has 15 amino acids. The V end was cut by 6 bases, the J end by 1 base, with 13 bases between. CDR3 residues: CASTSTGLNTGELFF. The CDR3 nucleotides are TGCGCCAGCACCTCCACAGGGTTGAACACCGGGGAGCTGTTTTTT. The whole variable domain, filled in from reference TRBV5-1 and TRBJ2-2, reads KAGVTQTPRYLIKTRGQQVTLSCSPISGHRSVSWYQQTPGQGLQFLFEYFSETQRNKGNFPGRFSGRQFSNSRSEMNVSTLELGDSALYLCASTSTGLNTGELFFGEGSRLTVL.

The V and J genes are TRBV6-1 and TRBJ2-1, with 7 bases matching TRBD2. Germline V lookup: CDR1 MNHNS, CDR2 SASEGT. V shed 5 bases and J 0 bases; nucleotides not matched to a gene: 4. The length of the CDR3 is 15 residues. In DNA, the CDR3 is TGTGCCAGCAGTAACGGGAGGAGCTCCTACAATGAGCAGTTCTTC. Amino acid sequence: CASSNGRSSYNEQFF.

This rearrangement joins TRBV18 to TRBJ1-2; D may be TRBD1 (5 bases). Germline assignment: CDR1 KGHSH and CDR2 LQKENI. V lost 0 bases and J 9 bases, leaving 8 bases between the germline ends. The CDR3 totals 12 residues. The DNA of the CDR3 is TGTGCCAGCTCACCACCCGGACAACGCTACACCTTC. It specifies CASSPPGQRYTF.

V is TRBV7-9 and J is TRBJ2-7; TRBD2 matches 13 bases. The CDR3 runs to 16 residues. Germline values: CDR1 SEHNR, CDR2 FQNEAQ (reference sequence). Trimming at V came to 4 bases and at J to 6 bases, leaving 9 bases not matched to a gene. As DNA, the CDR3 is TGTGCCAGCAGCTCGCTTCGACTAGCGGGAGGCTTCGAGCAGTACTTC. The encoded protein is CASSSLRLAGGFEQYF.

The J gene is TRBJ2-2, the V gene TRBV7-2; TRBD1 matches 8 bases. Germline assignment: CDR1 SGHTA and CDR2 FQGNSA. The CDR3 is 15 amino acids. J was trimmed by 6 bases and V by 2 bases; bases with no gene match: 5. The CDR3 spells CASSLTRGLPGELFF. CDR3 sequence (DNA): TGTGCCAGCAGCTTAACCAGGGGGCTCCCCGGGGAGCTGTTTTTT.

The gene calls are TRBV29-1 and TRBJ1-1; TRBD1 aligns across 8 bases. After removal of 6 bases from V and 1 base from J, the junction contained 4 bases not matched to a gene. This CDR3 has 13 residues. From germline, CDR1 is SQVTM and CDR2 ANQGSEA. DNA of the CDR3: TGCAGCGTCCGGACAGGGACGAACACTGAAGCTTTCTTT. Its protein is CSVRTGTNTEAFF.

V is TRBV19 and J is TRBJ2-5; 8 bases fit TRBD1. CDR3 length: 15 residues. CDR1 LNHDA and CDR2 SQIVND come from the germline V gene (reference sequence). Trimming cost V 5 bases and J 1 base; bases outside gene matches: 6. CDR3 amino acids: CASSQQGVFQETQYF. The DNA for the CDR3 is TGTGCCAGTAGTCAACAGGGGGTGTTCCAAGAGACCCAGTACTTC. The whole variable domain, filled in from reference TRBV19 and TRBJ2-5, reads DGGITQSPKYLFRKEGQNVTLSCEQNLNHDAMYWYRQDPGQGLRLIYYSQIVNDFQKGDIAEGYSVSREKKESFPLTVTSAQKNPTAFYLCASSQQGVFQETQYFGPGTRLLVL.

The V and J genes are TRBV11-3 and TRBJ2-7, with TRBD1 as a possible D gene (6 bases). Deletions cut 0 bases from V and 3 bases from J, with 12 bases between. This CDR3 spans 15 amino acids. Germline V CDR1 and CDR2: SGHNT, YENEEA. The CDR3 sequence: CASSLDVGTIYEQYF. The CDR3 DNA sequence: TGTGCCAGCAGCTTAGATGTTGGGACAATCTACGAGCAGTACTTC.

This chain uses TRBV14 with TRBJ2-3; tentatively, D is TRBD2 (6 bases). This CDR3 is 15 amino acids long. V was clipped by 1 base and J by 2 bases, with 10 bases between them. CDR1 SGHDN and CDR2 FVKESK come from the germline V gene. The chain's CDR3 is CASSQVGGATDTQYF. The CDR3 DNA is TGTGCCAGCAGCCAAGTTGGAGGGGCCACAGATACGCAGTATTTT.

The chain carries TRBV30 and TRBJ2-1; possibly TRBD2 for D (5 bases). Germline CDR1 and CDR2: GTSNPN and SVGIG (reference sequence). Trimming took off 4 bases at V and 0 bases at J, with 13 bases between the two ends. The CDR3 is 15 amino acids. The CDR3 spells CAWTPLAFSYNEQFF. The CDR3 DNA reads TGTGCCTGGACCCCTCTAGCCTTCTCCTACAATGAGCAGTTCTTC.

The gene calls are TRBV18 and TRBJ1-1; D perhaps matches TRBD1 (5 bases). V lost 4 bases to trimming and J lost 5 bases, with 11 bases between them. The germline V gene has CDR1 KGHSH and CDR2 LQKENI. The CDR3 is 13 residues long. The CDR3 coding sequence is TGTGCCAGCTCACAGTCGGGGGGGACTGAAGCTTTCTTT. Amino acids: CASSQSGGTEAFF. Together with reference TRBV18 and TRBJ1-1, the CDR3 gives the full variable domain: NAGVMQNPRHLVRRRGQEARLRCSPMKGHSHVYWYRQLPEEGLKFMVYLQKENIIDESGMPKERFSAEFPKEGPSILRIQQVVRGDSAAYFCASSQSGGTEAFFGQGTRLTVV.

The chain links TRBV13 to TRBJ1-5; weak D call: TRBD1 (5 bases). Germline values: CDR1 PRHDT, CDR2 FYEKMQ (reference sequence). V was cut by 2 bases and J by 3 bases, with 8 bases left in between. The CDR3 is 14 residues long. The CDR3 region has the DNA TGTGCCAGCAGCTTACAGGGATACAATCAGCCCCAGCATTTT. Protein sequence: CASSLQGYNQPQHF.

This chain connects TRBV5-1 to TRBJ2-1; D is uncertain. The germline V and J ends were trimmed by 0 bases and 8 bases, with 18 bases remaining between them. Germline V gene lookup returns CDR1 SGHRS and CDR2 YFSETQ. The CDR3 length is 16 residues. This CDR3 is CASSLDPDYPRDEQFF. CDR3 nucleotides: TGCGCCAGCAGCTTGGATCCTGATTACCCTCGGGATGAGCAGTTCTTC.